The source of this T cell receptor (beta chain) is a study of neoadjuvant anti-PD-1 for oral cavity cancer. On this clone itself: The antigen remains undetermined.

Data came from immunoSEQ multiplex PCR; TCRdb stores just in-frame clones and leaves some out. This table holds about 12,000 clones, 57% found once. Regarding the study as a whole: TCR analyses covered only three patients per response group.

This sequence originates from a person aged 40-85 years with oral cavity squamous cell carcinoma. The sequencing used tumor tissue, collected before nivolumab (anti-PD-1) treatment.

CDR3: CASSYGLMNTEAFF. As DNA, the CDR3 is TGTGCCAGCAGTTACGGACTCATGAACACTGAAGCTTTCTTT. This chain links TRBV6-5 with TRBJ1-1; D is unresolved. Trimming cost V 2 bases and J 0 bases, with 7 bases left between them. The CDR3 sequence is 14 residues long. Germline V CDR1 and CDR2: MNHEY, SVGAGI.